This record concerns one TCR beta chain sequence. The antigen is unknown. After autologous stem cell transplantation all patients relapsed, and prior brentuximab vedotin exposure differed between cohorts. Classifying best responses yielded complete response, partial response or progressive disease. Repertoires were generated with immunoSEQ multiplex PCR, while TCRdb's copy carries only in-frame clones and drops some. This sample has tens of thousands of clones, with 90% to 95% found just once. Germline CDR1 is MGHDK and CDR2 is SYGVNS. The V end lost 1 base, the J end lost 1 base, and 10 bases lay between the germline ends. The CDR3 runs 15 residues. This record comes from a study of PD-1 blockade in classical Hodgkin lymphoma. Regarding the study as a whole: Exclusion was applied to patients who started nivolumab under 1 year after ASCT. CD8+ TCR diversity did not rise significantly by C4D1, unlike CD4+. The diversity seen at baseline in complete responders resembled that of newly diagnosed patients.

The chain couples TRBV25-1 to TRBJ2-5, with D perhaps being TRBD1 or TRBD2 (5 bases each). The clonotype originates from a human donor with classical Hodgkin lymphoma. Specimen: peripheral blood mononuclear cells (PBMCs), collected at baseline. As DNA, the CDR3 is TGTGCCAGCAGTGAATTTGGGACCCCCCAAGAGACCCAGTACTTC. It is translated as CASSEFGTPQETQYF.